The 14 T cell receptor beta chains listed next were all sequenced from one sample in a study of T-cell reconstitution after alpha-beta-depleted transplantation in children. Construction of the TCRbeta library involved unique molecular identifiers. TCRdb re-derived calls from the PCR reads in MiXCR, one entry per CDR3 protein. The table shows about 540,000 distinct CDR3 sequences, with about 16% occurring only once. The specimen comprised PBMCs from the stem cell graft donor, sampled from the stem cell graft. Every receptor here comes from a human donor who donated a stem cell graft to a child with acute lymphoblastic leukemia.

The CDR3 is CASSYSQVGTELTGELFF. The CDR3, as DNA: TGTGCCAGCAGTTACTCCCAGGTCGGGACAGAGCTCACCGGGGAGCTGTTTTTT. This chain uses TRBV6-5 with TRBJ2-2; TRBD1 matches 7 bases. There are 18 residues in the CDR3. Germline V CDR1 and CDR2: MNHEY, SVGAGI. The J segment lost 4 bases and the V segment lost 0 bases, leaving 11 bases of the junction unmatched.

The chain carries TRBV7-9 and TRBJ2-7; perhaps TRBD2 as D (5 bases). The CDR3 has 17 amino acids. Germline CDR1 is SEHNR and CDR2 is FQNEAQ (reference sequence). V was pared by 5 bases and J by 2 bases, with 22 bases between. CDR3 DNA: TGTGCCAGCAGCGTACGGGATGGCCCAGCAGGACCCTACGAGCAGTACTTC. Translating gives CASSVRDGPAGPYEQYF.

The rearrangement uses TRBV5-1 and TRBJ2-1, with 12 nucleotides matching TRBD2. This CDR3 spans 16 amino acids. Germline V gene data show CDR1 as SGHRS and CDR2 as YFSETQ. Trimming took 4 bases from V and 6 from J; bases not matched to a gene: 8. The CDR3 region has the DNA TGCGCCAGCAGCCCGGGACTAGCGGGTCTCATCAATGAGCAGTTCTTC. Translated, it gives CASSPGLAGLINEQFF.

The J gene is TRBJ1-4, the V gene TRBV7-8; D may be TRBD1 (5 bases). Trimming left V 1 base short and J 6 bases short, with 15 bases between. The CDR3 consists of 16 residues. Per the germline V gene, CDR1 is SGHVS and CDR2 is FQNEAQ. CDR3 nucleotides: TGTGCCAGCAGCTTAGTTAGCAGGGATGGGGATGAAAAACTGTTTTTT. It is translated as CASSLVSRDGDEKLFF. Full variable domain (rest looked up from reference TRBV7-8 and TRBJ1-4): GAGVSQSPRYKVAKRGQDVALRCDPISGHVSLFWYQQALGQGPEFLTYFQNEAQLDKSGLPSDRFFAERPEGSVSTLKIQRTQQEDSAVYLCASSLVSRDGDEKLFFGSGTQLSVL.

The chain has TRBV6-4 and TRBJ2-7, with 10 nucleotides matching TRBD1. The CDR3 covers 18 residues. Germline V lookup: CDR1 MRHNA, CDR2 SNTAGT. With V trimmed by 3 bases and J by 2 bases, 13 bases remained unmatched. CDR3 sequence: CASSEPGYGTGAPYEQYF. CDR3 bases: TGTGCCAGCAGTGAGCCCGGCTACGGGACAGGGGCCCCCTACGAGCAGTACTTC.

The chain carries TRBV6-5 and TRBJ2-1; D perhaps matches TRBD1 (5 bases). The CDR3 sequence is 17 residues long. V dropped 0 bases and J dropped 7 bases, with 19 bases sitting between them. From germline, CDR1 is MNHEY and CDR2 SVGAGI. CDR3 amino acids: CASSYSTHALRTNEQFF. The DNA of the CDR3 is TGTGCCAGCAGTTACTCGACGCACGCGCTTAGGACAAATGAGCAGTTCTTC.

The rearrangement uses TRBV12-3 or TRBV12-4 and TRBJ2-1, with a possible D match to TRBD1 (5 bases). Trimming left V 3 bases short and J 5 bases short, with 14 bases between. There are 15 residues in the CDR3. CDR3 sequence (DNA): TGTGCCAGCAGTTTCAGGCAGGGCCTTAACAATGAGCAGTTCTTC. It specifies CASSFRQGLNNEQFF.

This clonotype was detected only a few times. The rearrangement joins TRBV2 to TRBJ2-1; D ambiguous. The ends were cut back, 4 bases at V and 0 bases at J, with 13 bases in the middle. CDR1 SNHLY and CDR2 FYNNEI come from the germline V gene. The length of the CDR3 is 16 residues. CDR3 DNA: TGTGCCAGCAGTGGTTCCGGCCTACGCTCCTACAATGAGCAGTTCTTC. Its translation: CASSGSGLRSYNEQFF. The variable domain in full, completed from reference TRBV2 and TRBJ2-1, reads EPEVTQTPSHQVTQMGQEVILRCVPISNHLYFYWYRQILGQKVEFLVSFYNNEISEKSEIFDDQFSVERPDGSNFTLKIRSTKLEDSAMYFCASSGSGLRSYNEQFFGPGTRLTVL.

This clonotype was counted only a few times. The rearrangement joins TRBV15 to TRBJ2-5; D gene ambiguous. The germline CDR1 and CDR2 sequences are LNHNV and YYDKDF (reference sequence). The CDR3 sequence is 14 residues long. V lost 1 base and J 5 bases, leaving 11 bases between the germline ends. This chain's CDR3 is CATSRGTGRETQYF. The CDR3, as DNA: TGTGCCACCAGCAGAGGGACGGGCAGGGAGACCCAGTACTTC.

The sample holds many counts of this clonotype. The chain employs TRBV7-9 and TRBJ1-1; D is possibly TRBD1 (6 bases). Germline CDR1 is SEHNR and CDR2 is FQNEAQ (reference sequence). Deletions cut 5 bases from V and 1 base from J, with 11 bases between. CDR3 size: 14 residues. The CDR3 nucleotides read TGTGCCAGCAGCCTCGGGACACCGAACACTGAAGCTTTCTTT. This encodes CASSLGTPNTEAFF.

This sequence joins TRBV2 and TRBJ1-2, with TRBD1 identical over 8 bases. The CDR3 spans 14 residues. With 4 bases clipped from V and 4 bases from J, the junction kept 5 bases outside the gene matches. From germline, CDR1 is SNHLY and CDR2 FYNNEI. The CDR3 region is CASSGDRTTYGYTF. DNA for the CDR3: TGTGCCAGCAGTGGGGACAGGACGACCTATGGCTACACCTTC.

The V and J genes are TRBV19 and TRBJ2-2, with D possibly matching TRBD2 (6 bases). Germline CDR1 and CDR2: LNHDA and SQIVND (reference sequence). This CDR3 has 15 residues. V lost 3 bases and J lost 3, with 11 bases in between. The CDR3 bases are TGTGCCAGTAGTATCACGGGAGTTGACACCGGGGAGCTGTTTTTT. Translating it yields CASSITGVDTGELFF.

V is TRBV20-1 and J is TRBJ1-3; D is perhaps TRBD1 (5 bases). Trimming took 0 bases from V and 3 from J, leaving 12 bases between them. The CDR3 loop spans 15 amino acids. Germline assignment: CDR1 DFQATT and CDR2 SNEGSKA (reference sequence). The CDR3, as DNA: TGCAGTGCTAGAGAGGATTGGGACGGTGGAAACACCATATATTTT. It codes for CSAREDWDGGNTIYF.

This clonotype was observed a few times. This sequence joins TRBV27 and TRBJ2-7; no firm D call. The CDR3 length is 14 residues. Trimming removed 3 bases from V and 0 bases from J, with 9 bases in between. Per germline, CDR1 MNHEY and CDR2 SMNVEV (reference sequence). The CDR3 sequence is CASSFRTPSYEQYF. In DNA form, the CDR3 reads TGTGCCAGCAGTTTTCGGACCCCCTCCTACGAGCAGTACTTC.